The sequence of this T cell receptor beta chain was determined in a study of T cell responses to AZD1222 COVID-19 vaccine. Turning to the study itself: Timing groups of about 4 and about 12 weeks for second doses were pooled. Study-wide results and limits: Following two doses of AZD1222, Spike-specific TCR breadth and depth rose. Seropositive at baseline were only a handful of AZD1222 recipients. Dominant CD4 TCR responses targeted spike regions 160-218 and 743-854.

For this clone: The antigen remains undetermined.

Sequencing used immunoSEQ multiplex PCR; TCRdb keeps in-frame clones, though not all of them. The table shows 130,000 to 150,000 clones, with around 91% occurring only once. This sequence originates from an adult in good health. The starting material was peripheral blood, obtained on day 0 of AZD1222 vaccination.

CDR3 region: CASSPPRVGGPGDTQYF. CDR3 DNA: TGCGCCAGCAGCCCCCCCCGGGTGGGAGGGCCTGGAGATACGCAGTATTTT. The chain combines TRBV5-1 with TRBJ2-3; 7 bases fit TRBD2. This CDR3 is built from 17 residues. V shed 4 bases and J 5 bases; nucleotides not matched to a gene: 16. Germline V gene data show CDR1 as SGHRS and CDR2 as YFSETQ.